This entry is about one T cell receptor beta chain. This specimen belongs to a study of control samples from healthy donors and cancer patients. The V and J ends lost 4 bases and 0 bases respectively, with 10 bases between them. Germline CDR1 reads SNHLY; CDR2 reads FYNNEI. This CDR3 is 15 amino acids long. Sequencing used immunoSEQ multiplex PCR; TCRdb keeps in-frame clones, though not all of them. The sample consists of 70,000 or so clones, more than 75% of them appearing once. The chain joins TRBV2 to TRBJ1-3; D gene unclear. This receptor was identified in a man aged 50 to 59 in good health. The sequenced material came from blood. The CDR3 region has the DNA TGTGCCAGCAGTGTTGGGTGGAGCTCTGGAAACACCATATATTTT. Translation gives CASSVGWSSGNTIYF.